This passage covers 21 T cell receptor beta chains from one sample sequenced in a study of neurological immune-mediated disorders (dated by TCRdb to between 2018 and 2020). The library was produced with 5' RACE. Sequencing was carried out with an Illumina HiSeq 2500. TCRdb passed the public sequencing reads through fastp at Q25 and MiXCR, retaining productive beta sequences. Duplicate CDR3 protein sequences are folded into a single record with the most common DNA and genes. The sample table contains approximately 43,000 distinct CDR3 sequences; only one count was recorded for around 2.5% of them. The ten most abundant clones make up approximately 12% of the sample. The sequenced material came from PBMCs. Receptor source: a man aged 25 to 40 with multiple sclerosis.

By frequency in the sample, this clonotype is medium-sized. The chain joins TRBV2 to TRBJ2-3; 10 nucleotides align to TRBD2. The CDR3 sequence is 15 residues long. Per the germline V gene, CDR1 is SNHLY and CDR2 is FYNNEI. V lost 8 bases to trimming and J lost 2 bases; unmatched junction nucleotides: 7. The CDR3 region has the DNA TGTGCCAGCGGCCCGGGACTAGCGCCCACAGATACGCAGTATTTT. It yields the protein CASGPGLAPTDTQYF.

This clonotype was observed at least ten times. This rearrangement joins TRBV7-2 to TRBJ2-3; D might be TRBD1 (5 bases). The CDR3 extends over 14 amino acids. The germline CDR1 and CDR2 sequences are SGHTA and FQGNSA. V was clipped by 5 bases and J by 3 bases, with 12 bases between them. The CDR3 loop reads CASSLQGWTDTQYF. The CDR3 DNA reads as TGTGCCAGCAGCCTTCAGGGATGGACAGATACGCAGTATTTT.

This clonotype showed up many times. This chain links TRBV7-9 with TRBJ2-7, with D possibly being TRBD2 (6 bases). V gave up 4 bases and J gave up 6 bases, with 10 bases separating them. Germline loops: CDR1 SEHNR, CDR2 FQNEAQ (reference sequence). The CDR3 extends over 12 amino acids. The CDR3 DNA follows: TGTGCCAGCAGCTGGACTACCGGCGAGCAGTACTTC. Protein product: CASSWTTGEQYF.

Ten or more counts support this clonotype. This chain connects TRBV10-2 to TRBJ2-7, with 7 bases fitting TRBD2. The V gene's germline CDR1 is WSHSY and CDR2 SAAADI. The CDR3 runs 13 residues. V shed 3 bases and J 6 bases; nucleotides not matched to a gene: 5. CDR3 in amino acids: CASSELAKGEQYF. DNA for the CDR3: TGCGCCAGCAGTGAACTAGCGAAGGGCGAGCAGTACTTC.

This clonotype was detected ten times or more. This chain uses TRBV11-2 with TRBJ2-6; D may match TRBD1 or TRBD2 (5 bases each). CDR1 SGHAT and CDR2 FQNNGV come from the germline V gene. The CDR3 has 13 amino acids. Trimming shortened V by 8 bases and J by 11 bases, and 16 bases separated the two germline ends. In nucleotides, the CDR3 is TGTGCCAGCGTCACCGGCGTGGGGGACGTCCTGACTTTC. Translation gives CASVTGVGDVLTF.

This clonotype was recorded many times. V usage is TRBV7-2 and J usage is TRBJ2-7; the D gene is possibly TRBD2 (6 bases). CDR1 is SGHTA, CDR2 FQGNSA, per germline. This CDR3 comprises 14 residues. Between the trimmed V and J ends, which lost 5 bases and 2 bases, there was a span of 13 bases. The CDR3 sequence is CASSPRDGTYEQYF. The CDR3 region has the DNA TGTGCCAGCAGCCCGCGGGACGGTACCTACGAGCAGTACTTC.

This clonotype was seen only a few times. J is TRBJ2-5 and V is TRBV5-1; D unclear. Per the germline V gene, CDR1 is SGHRS and CDR2 is YFSETQ. The CDR3 contains 14 residues. V was trimmed by 1 base and J by 1 base, leaving 8 bases between them. The CDR3: CASSLTVLQETQYF. DNA for the CDR3: TGCGCCAGCAGCTTGACGGTACTCCAAGAGACCCAGTACTTC.

This clonotype came up many times. This chain uses TRBV15 with TRBJ2-7; a possible D gene is TRBD1 (6 bases). CDR3 size: 17 residues. Per the germline V gene, CDR1 is LNHNV and CDR2 is YYDKDF (reference sequence). Trimming removed 0 bases from V and 4 bases from J, with 19 bases in between. The CDR3 sequence is CATSRDWGLASTYEQYF. The CDR3 DNA sequence: TGTGCCACCAGCAGAGACTGGGGGCTAGCTTCGACATACGAGCAGTACTTC.

This clonotype was picked up many times. The chain couples TRBV9 to TRBJ2-5, with a weak D call TRBD2 (6 bases). The V gene's germline CDR1 is SGDLS and CDR2 YYNGEE. The CDR3 covers 15 residues. V was clipped by 0 bases and J by 4 bases, with 13 bases between them. CDR3: CASSVATAGLETQYF. CDR3 DNA: TGTGCCAGCAGCGTAGCTACGGCGGGGCTAGAGACCCAGTACTTC.

The chain employs TRBV7-6 and TRBJ2-2; either TRBD1 or TRBD2 may fit D (5 bases each). The CDR3 totals 16 residues. Germline assignment: CDR1 SGHVS and CDR2 FNYEAQ. V lost 5 bases, J lost 4 bases, and 17 bases lay in between. CDR3 in amino acids: CASSPFEGRGTGELFF. CDR3 bases: TGTGCCAGCAGCCCTTTCGAGGGGCGTGGCACCGGGGAGCTGTTTTTT.

This clonotype has ten or more counts. The chain employs TRBV9 and TRBJ2-7; 10 nucleotides align to TRBD2. This CDR3 spans 16 amino acids. Germline lookup yields CDR1 SGDLS and CDR2 YYNGEE. V gave up 4 bases and J gave up 2 bases; unmatched junction bases: 9. Here the CDR3 DNA reads TGTGCCAGCAGCCCCCGTAGGACTAGCGGCCCCTACGAGCAGTACTTC. Protein: CASSPRRTSGPYEQYF.

This clonotype was seen more than once but under ten times. The chain carries TRBV6-5 and TRBJ1-2; D is uncertain. Germline CDR1 is MNHEY and CDR2 is SVGAGI. V was shortened by 8 bases and J by 3 bases, with 7 bases between the two germline ends. This CDR3 is built from 11 residues. The CDR3 bases are TGTGCCAGCGGACGGGACTATGGCTACACCTTC. Protein product: CASGRDYGYTF.

This clonotype was recorded at least ten times. V and J are TRBV9 and TRBJ2-1, with TRBD2 identical over 11 bases. CDR3 length: 16 amino acids. V dropped 3 bases and J dropped 5; count of bases not matched to a gene: 7. CDR1 is SGDLS, CDR2 YYNGEE, per germline. The CDR3, as DNA: TGTGCCAGCAGCGGACGGGGACTAGCGGAAAACAATGAGCAGTTCTTC. Translated: CASSGRGLAENNEQFF.

This clonotype appeared many times. V and J are TRBV24-1 and TRBJ2-2; no reliable D call. Looked up from germline, CDR1 is KGHDR and CDR2 is SFDVKD. This CDR3 spans 11 amino acids. The V end lost 6 bases, the J end lost 6 bases, and 4 bases lay between the germline ends. DNA for the CDR3: TGTGCCACCAGTAGCCCCGGGGAGCTGTTTTTT. Its protein is CATSSPGELFF.

Comment on this clonotype: A much larger clone lies a single base off, so this may be a read error. V is TRBV7-9 and J is TRBJ1-5; a possible D gene is TRBD1 (6 bases). V was shortened by 11 bases and J by 3 bases, with 20 bases between the two germline ends. Germline CDR1 is SEHNR and CDR2 is FQNEAQ (reference sequence). The CDR3 totals 15 residues. The CDR3 region is CASSMAAGDNQPQHF. The DNA for the CDR3 is TGTGCCTCCAGCATGGCGGCAGGGGACAATCAGCCCCAGCATTTT. Supplemented by reference TRBV7-9 and TRBJ1-5, the full variable domain reads DTGVSQNPRHKITKRGQNVTFRCDPISEHNRLYWYRQTLGQGPEFLTYFQNEAQLEKSRLLSDRFSAERPKGSFSTLEIQRTEQGDSAMYLCASSMAAGDNQPQHFGDGTRLSIL.

This clonotype was seen at least ten times. V usage is TRBV6-5 and J usage is TRBJ2-7; either TRBD1 or TRBD2 may fit D (6 bases each). CDR1 MNHEY and CDR2 SVGAGI come from the germline V gene. V was shortened by 0 bases and J by 2 bases, with 17 bases between the two germline ends. The CDR3 covers 17 residues. The DNA for the CDR3 is TGTGCCAGCAGTTACTCCCTAGGGGGGACAAAAACCTACGAGCAGTACTTC. Its translation: CASSYSLGGTKTYEQYF.

The chain links TRBV20-1 to TRBJ2-2; TRBD1 matches 7 bases. Germline V CDR1 and CDR2: DFQATT, SNEGSKA (reference sequence). The length of the CDR3 is 14 residues. V gave up 5 bases and J gave up 0 bases; unmatched junction bases: 3. The CDR3 nucleotides are TGCAGTGCTGCCGGGACAGCGAACACCGGGGAGCTGTTTTTT. It is translated as CSAAGTANTGELFF.

This clonotype was counted at least ten times. This chain joins TRBV5-1 and TRBJ2-1; TRBD2 might be the D (6 bases). Germline assignment: CDR1 SGHRS and CDR2 YFSETQ. V was shortened by 4 bases and J by 1 base, with 12 bases between the two germline ends. This CDR3 spans 15 amino acids. CDR3 loop: CASSGSSVSYNEQFF. The CDR3 coding sequence is TGCGCCAGCAGCGGATCTAGCGTTTCCTACAATGAGCAGTTCTTC.

This clonotype was counted ten times or more. The V call is TRBV9, the J call TRBJ2-1; 11 bases map to TRBD2. The trim removed 1 base at V and 6 bases at J, leaving 3 bases unmatched. The germline CDR1 and CDR2 sequences are SGDLS and YYNGEE. This CDR3 has 15 amino acids. In DNA, the CDR3 is TGTGCCAGCAGCGTACTGACTAGCGGGATCAATGAGCAGTTCTTC. Encoded protein: CASSVLTSGINEQFF.

There are many counts of this clonotype. V is TRBV14 and J is TRBJ2-7; D is perhaps TRBD2 (6 bases). CDR3 size: 13 residues. The V end lost 5 bases, the J end lost 6 bases, and 14 bases lay between the germline ends. CDR1 SGHDN and CDR2 FVKESK come from the germline V gene. The CDR3 DNA reads TGTGCCAGCAGCTTCCTCGGCGGGGCCGAGCAGTACTTC. It translates to CASSFLGGAEQYF.

This clonotype was counted many times. The rearrangement links TRBV20-1 to TRBJ2-1; 9 bases line up with TRBD2. Trimming cost V 5 bases and J 10 bases; bases outside gene matches: 15. Germline V lookup: CDR1 DFQATT, CDR2 SNEGSKA (reference sequence). CDR3 length: 15 residues. The CDR3 loop reads CSAQEGRGGPREQFF. CDR3 DNA sequence: TGCAGTGCTCAAGAGGGGCGGGGGGGCCCCCGGGAGCAGTTCTTC.